This T cell receptor (beta chain) came from a study of blood T cells in healthy people across ages. General study points: Older age coincided with a roughly linear decline in TCR beta diversity per million T cells. Donor CMV status, an unknown factor, possibly confounded changes in expanded clonotypes.

The use of a sample-barcoded 5' primer and a J-beta primer mix characterized a second PCR of 7 to 11 cycles. The template-switch adaptor, which had 12 random nucleotides, put a tag on each cDNA molecule. Researchers report that each sample yielded at least 2.5 million CDR3-containing paired-end reads. MiXCR was run by TCRdb on the 5' RACE reads, yielding one entry per CDR3 protein. The sample lists hundreds of thousands of distinct CDR3 sequences; approximately 30% were seen once. There are 18 residues in the CDR3. V was clipped by 4 bases and J by 1 base, with 20 bases between them. Germline V gene sequence: CDR1 SGHDN, CDR2 FVKESK. This clonotype was detected ten times or more. Its cognate antigen is unknown.

The receptor was isolated from a woman at least 80 years old in good health. The chain couples TRBV14 to TRBJ2-1; TRBD1 might be the D (6 bases). Sequencing input: blood. The CDR3 reads CASSRFPTGIGSYNEQFF. CDR3 coding DNA: TGTGCCAGCAGCCGATTTCCTACAGGGATAGGATCCTACAATGAGCAGTTCTTC.